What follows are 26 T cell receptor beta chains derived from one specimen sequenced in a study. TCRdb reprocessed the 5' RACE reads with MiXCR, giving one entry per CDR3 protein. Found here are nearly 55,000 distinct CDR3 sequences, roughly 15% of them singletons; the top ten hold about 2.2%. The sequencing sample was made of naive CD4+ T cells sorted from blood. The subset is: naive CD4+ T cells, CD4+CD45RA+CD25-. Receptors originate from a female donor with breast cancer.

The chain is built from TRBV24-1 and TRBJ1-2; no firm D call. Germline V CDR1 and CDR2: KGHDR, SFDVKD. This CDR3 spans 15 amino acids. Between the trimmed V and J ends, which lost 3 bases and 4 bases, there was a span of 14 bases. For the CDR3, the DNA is TGTGCCACCAGTGATGAACACATGGATCTCTATGGCTACACCTTC. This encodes CATSDEHMDLYGYTF.

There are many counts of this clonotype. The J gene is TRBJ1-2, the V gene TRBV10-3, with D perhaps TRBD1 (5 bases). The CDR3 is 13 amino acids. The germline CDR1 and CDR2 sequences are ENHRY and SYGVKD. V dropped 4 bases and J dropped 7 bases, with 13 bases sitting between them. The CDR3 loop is CAISGAGEGGYTF. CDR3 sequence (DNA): TGTGCCATCAGTGGTGCGGGGGAAGGTGGCTACACCTTC.

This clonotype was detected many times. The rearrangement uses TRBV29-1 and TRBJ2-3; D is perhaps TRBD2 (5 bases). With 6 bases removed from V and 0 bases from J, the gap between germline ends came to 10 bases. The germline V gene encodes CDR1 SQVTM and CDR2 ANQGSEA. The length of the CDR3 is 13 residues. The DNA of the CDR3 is TGCAGCGTCTGGACTTCCAGCACAGATACGCAGTATTTT. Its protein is CSVWTSSTDTQYF.

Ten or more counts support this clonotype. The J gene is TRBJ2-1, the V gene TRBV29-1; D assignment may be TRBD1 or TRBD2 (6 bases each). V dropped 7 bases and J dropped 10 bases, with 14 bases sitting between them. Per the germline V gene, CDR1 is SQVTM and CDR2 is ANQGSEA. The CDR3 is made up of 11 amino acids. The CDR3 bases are TGCAGCGGATGGGGGGCCGGAGAGCAGTTCTTC. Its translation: CSGWGAGEQFF.

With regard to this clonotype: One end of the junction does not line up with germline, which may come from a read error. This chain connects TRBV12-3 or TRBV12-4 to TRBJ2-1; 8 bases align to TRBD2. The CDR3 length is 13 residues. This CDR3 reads CASSPRGGTEQLF. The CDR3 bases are TGTGCCAGCAGTCCCCGGGGGGGCACTGAGCAGCTCTTC.

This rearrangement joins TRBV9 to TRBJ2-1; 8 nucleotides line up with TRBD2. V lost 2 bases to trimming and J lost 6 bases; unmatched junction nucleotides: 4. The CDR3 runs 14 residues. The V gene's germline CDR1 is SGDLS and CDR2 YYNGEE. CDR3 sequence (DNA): TGTGCCAGCAGCGTTGAGCGGGAGTTCAATGAGCAGTTCTTC. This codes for CASSVEREFNEQFF.

DNA of the CDR3: TGCGCCAGCAGCCTCAAAGCCGGGACAGGGGGCACAGATACGCAGTATTTT. Its protein product is CASSLKAGTGGTDTQYF. This chain connects TRBV5-1 to TRBJ2-3; 10 bases line up with TRBD1. Trimming cost V 4 bases and J 1 base; bases outside gene matches: 9. In germline, CDR1 is SGHRS, CDR2 YFSETQ. This CDR3 is 17 amino acids long.

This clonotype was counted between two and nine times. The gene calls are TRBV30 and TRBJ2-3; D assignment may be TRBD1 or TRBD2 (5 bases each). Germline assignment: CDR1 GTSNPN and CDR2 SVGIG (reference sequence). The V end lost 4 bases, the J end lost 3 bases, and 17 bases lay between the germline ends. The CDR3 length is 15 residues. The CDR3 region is CAWTEGLGRTDTQYF. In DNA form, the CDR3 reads TGTGCCTGGACCGAGGGGTTAGGGCGGACAGATACGCAGTATTTT.

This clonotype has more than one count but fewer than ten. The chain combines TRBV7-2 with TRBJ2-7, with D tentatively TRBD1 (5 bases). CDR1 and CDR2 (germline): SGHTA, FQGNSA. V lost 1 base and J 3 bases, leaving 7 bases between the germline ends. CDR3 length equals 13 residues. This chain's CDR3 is CASSLGRVYEQYF. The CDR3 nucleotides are TGTGCCAGCAGCTTAGGCAGGGTCTACGAGCAGTACTTC. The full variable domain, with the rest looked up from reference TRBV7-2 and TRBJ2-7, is GAGVSQSPSNKVTEKGKDVELRCDPISGHTALYWYRQSLGQGLEFLIYFQGNSAPDKSGLPSDRFSAERTGGSVSTLTIQRTQQEDSAVYLCASSLGRVYEQYFGPGTRLTVT.

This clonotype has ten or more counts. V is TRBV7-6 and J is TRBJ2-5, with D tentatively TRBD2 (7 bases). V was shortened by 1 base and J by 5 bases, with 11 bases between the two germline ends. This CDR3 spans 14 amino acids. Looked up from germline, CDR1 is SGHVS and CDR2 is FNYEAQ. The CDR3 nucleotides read TGTGCCAGCAGCTTAGGAGGGGGGGGCGAGACCCAGTACTTC. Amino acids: CASSLGGGGETQYF.

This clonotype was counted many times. CDR3 sequence (DNA): TGTGCCATCAGTGAAAGAACAGGGGGGCCAGATACGCAGTATTTT. Translating gives CAISERTGGPDTQYF. J is TRBJ2-3 and V is TRBV10-3, with 8 bases aligning to TRBD1. Losses at the gene ends were 3 bases for V and 4 bases for J; bases not matched to a gene: 6. This CDR3 has 15 residues. CDR1 is ENHRY and CDR2 is SYGVKD in the germline V gene.

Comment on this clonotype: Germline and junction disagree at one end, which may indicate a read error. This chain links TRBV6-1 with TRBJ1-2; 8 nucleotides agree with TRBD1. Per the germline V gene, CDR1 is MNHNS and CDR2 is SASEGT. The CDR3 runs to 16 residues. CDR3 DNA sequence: TGTGCCAGCAGTGAGGGGCAGGGGGCGTACCTATATGGCCACACCTTC. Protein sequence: CASSEGQGAYLYGHTF.

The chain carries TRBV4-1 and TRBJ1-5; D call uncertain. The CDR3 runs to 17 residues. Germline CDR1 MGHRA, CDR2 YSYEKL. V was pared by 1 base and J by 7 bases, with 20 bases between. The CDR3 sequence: CASSQGGGPHYWQPQHF. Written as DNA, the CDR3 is TGCGCCAGCAGCCAAGGAGGAGGGCCGCACTATTGGCAGCCCCAGCATTTT.

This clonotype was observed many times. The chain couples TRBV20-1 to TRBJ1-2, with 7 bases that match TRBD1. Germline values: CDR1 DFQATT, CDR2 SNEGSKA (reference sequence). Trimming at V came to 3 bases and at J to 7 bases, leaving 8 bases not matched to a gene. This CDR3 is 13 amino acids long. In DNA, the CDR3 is TGCAGTGCTAGTGGGACAGCCATTAGTGGCTACACCTTC. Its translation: CSASGTAISGYTF.

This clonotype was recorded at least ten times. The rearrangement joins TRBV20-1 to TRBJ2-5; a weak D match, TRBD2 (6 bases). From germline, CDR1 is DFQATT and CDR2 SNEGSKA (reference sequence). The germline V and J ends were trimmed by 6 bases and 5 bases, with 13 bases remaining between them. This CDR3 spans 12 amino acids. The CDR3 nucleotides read TGCAGTGCCGACGGGAGAATGGAGACCCAGTACTTC. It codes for CSADGRMETQYF.

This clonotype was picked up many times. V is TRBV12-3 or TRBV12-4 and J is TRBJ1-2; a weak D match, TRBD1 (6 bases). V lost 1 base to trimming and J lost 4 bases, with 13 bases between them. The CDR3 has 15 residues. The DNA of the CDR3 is TGTGCCAGCAGTTTAGAACAGGGAGGGGGCTATGGCTACACCTTC. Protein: CASSLEQGGGYGYTF.

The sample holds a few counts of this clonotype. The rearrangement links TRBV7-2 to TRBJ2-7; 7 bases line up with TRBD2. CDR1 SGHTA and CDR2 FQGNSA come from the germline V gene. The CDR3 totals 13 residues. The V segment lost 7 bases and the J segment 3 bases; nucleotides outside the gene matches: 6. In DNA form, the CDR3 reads TGTGCCAGCACCCGGGACTATCGCTACGAGCAGTACTTC. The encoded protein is CASTRDYRYEQYF.

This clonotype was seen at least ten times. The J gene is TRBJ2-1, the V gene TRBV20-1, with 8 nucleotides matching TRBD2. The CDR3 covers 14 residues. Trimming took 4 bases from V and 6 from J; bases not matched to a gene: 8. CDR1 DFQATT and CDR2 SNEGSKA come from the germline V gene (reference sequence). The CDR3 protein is CSATKAGAFNEQFF. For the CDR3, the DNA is TGCAGTGCTACAAAAGCGGGAGCCTTCAATGAGCAGTTCTTC.

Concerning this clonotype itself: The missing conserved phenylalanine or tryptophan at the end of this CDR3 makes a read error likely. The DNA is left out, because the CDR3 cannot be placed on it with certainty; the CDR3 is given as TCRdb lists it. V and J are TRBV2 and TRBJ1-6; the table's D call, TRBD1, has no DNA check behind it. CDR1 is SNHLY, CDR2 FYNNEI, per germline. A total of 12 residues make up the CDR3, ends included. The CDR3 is CASNRAGFTPNL.

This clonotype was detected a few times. The CDR3 DNA follows: TGCAGTGCCCAGTTAGCGGGACGAGACGGGGAGCTGTTTTTT. Its protein is CSAQLAGRDGELFF. The chain joins TRBV20-1 to TRBJ2-2, with TRBD2 matching 8 bases. CDR1 is DFQATT, CDR2 SNEGSKA, per germline (reference sequence). The CDR3 covers 14 residues. With 6 bases clipped from V and 7 bases from J, the junction kept 10 bases outside the gene matches.

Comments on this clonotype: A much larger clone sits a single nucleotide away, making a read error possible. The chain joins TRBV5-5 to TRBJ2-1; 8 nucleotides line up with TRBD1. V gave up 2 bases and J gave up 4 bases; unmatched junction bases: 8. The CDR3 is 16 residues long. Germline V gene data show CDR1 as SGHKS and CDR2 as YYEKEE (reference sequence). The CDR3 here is CASSFTRGRTYNEQFF. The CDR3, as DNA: TGTGCCAGCAGCTTCACCAGGGGGCGAACTTACAATGAGCAGTTCTTC.

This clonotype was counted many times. CDR3 protein: CATREGDTQYF. CDR3 DNA sequence: TGTGCCACCAGGGAGGGGGATACGCAGTATTTT. V usage is TRBV10-3 and J usage is TRBJ2-3, with 7 bases matching TRBD2. The V gene's germline CDR1 is ENHRY and CDR2 SYGVKD. The length of the CDR3 is 11 residues. V dropped 10 bases and J dropped 6; count of bases not matched to a gene: 4.

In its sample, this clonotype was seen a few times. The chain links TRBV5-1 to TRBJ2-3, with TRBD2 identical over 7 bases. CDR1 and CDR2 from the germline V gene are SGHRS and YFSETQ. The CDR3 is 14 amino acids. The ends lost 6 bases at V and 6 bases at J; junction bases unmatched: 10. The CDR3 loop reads CASTPGGRTDTQYF. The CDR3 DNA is TGCGCCAGCACTCCGGGCGGGAGAACGGATACGCAGTATTTT.

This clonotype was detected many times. The CDR3 region is CASSIREGELFF. CDR3 nucleotides: TGTGCCAGTAGTATCCGAGAGGGGGAGCTGTTTTTT. The rearrangement links TRBV19 to TRBJ2-2, with D hard to call. The ends were cut back, 3 bases at V and 8 bases at J, with 7 bases in the middle. The CDR3 runs 12 residues. CDR1 is LNHDA, CDR2 SQIVND, per germline (reference sequence).

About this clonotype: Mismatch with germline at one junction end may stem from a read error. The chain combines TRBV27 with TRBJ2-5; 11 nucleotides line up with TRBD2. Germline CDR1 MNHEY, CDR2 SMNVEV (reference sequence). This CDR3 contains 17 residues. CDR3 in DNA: TGTGCCAGCAGTCCCTTGGGACTAGCGGAACTCCAAGAGACCCAGTGCTTC. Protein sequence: CASSPLGLAELQETQCF.

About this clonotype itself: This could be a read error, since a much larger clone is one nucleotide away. The CDR3 loop is CASSRPSGGSYGQYF. Written as DNA, the CDR3 is TGTGCCAGCAGCAGGCCTAGCGGGGGGTCCTACGGGCAGTACTTC. The chain combines TRBV7-2 with TRBJ2-7, with 11 bases lining up with TRBD2. The CDR3 is made up of 15 amino acids. Germline V lookup: CDR1 SGHTA, CDR2 FQGNSA.